This TCR beta chain stems from a study of T cell responses to AZD1222 COVID-19 vaccine (dated by TCRdb to about 2021). About the full investigation: AZD1222 recipients whose second dose came at about 4 weeks and those whose second dose came at about 12 weeks were combined into one group, since spike-specific TCR depth and breadth did not differ between the two schedules. A total of approximately 240 trial participants underwent TCR sequencing, of whom 200 to 220 had received two doses of AZD1222 and roughly 26 had received two doses of the MenACWY control vaccine. Trial participants were enrolled into age subgroups of 18-55, 56-69 and 70-plus years, which contained 148, 28 and 57 TCR-sequenced participants, respectively.

The CDR3 regions of human TCRbeta chains were subjected to immunosequencing. Under the source paper's analysis protocol: Repertoire TCRs were checked for matches against a reference library of SARS-CoV-2-specific TCRs that had been generated using the MIRA antigen-specificity platform. Breadth was defined as the fraction of unique TCRs that were SARS-CoV-2-associated. Depth was defined as the fraction of total T cells that were SARS-CoV-2-associated. Using the MIRA data, each spike-specific TCR was assigned both to the spike region to which the TCR was reactive and to a CD4 or CD8 class. Log10-transformed breadth and depth values were compared by one-way ANOVA with Sidak's multiple comparisons tests. TCRdb re-hosts the immuneACCESS table, in-frame sequences only. Its copies lack some clones; in the studies checked, an unresolved V gene accounts for under half of them, and the cause for the rest is not known. V, J and clone size derive from that table, while D and trimming were established from the DNA sequence. For this sample the table gives some 150,000 clones, of which 90% were detected only once. The top ten clonotypes cover about 3.5% of the sample.

On the study overall, not on this receptor specifically: The vaccine-associated CD4 TCRs covered the entire spike protein, and the dominant responses fell in regions 160-218 and 743-854. Conclusions about previously exposed vaccinees are limited because only six or seven AZD1222 recipients were SARS-CoV-2 seropositive at baseline. Nearly half of unique spike-specific TCRs reportedly recognized epitopes outside regions mutated in the B.1.351 and B.1.1.7 variants. After two AZD1222 doses, spike-specific TCR breadth and depth were significantly higher than at day 0 and than in MenACWY recipients. Because no day 14 peak-response samples were available, repertoires were characterized only after the peak T cell response. Participants were mostly white British, with more females than males. The authors suggested clonal diversity may have been underestimated. The 56-69-year group was small, and its depth increase did not reach significance, likely because of low power.

The time point label of this sample denotes: baseline before first vaccination. Vaccinee samples were obtained from the UK trials COV001 and COV002, which included a single-blind randomized controlled phase 2/3 trial of AZD1222 (ChAdOx1 nCoV-19) in healthy adults. For TCRbeta chain sequencing, PBMC samples from trial participants were taken at day 0 and at day 28 after the second dose. CDR1 and CDR2 are read off the germline V gene (reference sequence) as SGHNT and YYREEE. The CDR3 runs 15 amino acids, cysteine and phenylalanine included. The kept DNA is CDR3 alone, 45 bases in frame from the first base. Relative to germline, V is 0 bases shorter and J is 7 bases shorter, with 15 bases between their ends. Turning to this clone: Its antigen remains unidentified. There are no base qualities to consult, and no much larger clone falls within one base.

The specimen comprised peripheral blood, sampled on day 0 of AZD1222 vaccination. This sequence uses TRBV5-4 and TRBJ2-3; TRBD2 is a possible D gene, resting on 5 matching bases. This receptor was obtained from an adult in good health. CDR3 region: CASSLDGVITHTQYF. The DNA sequence is as follows: TGTGCCAGCAGCTTGGACGGGGTGATTACTCATACGCAGTATTTT. Full variable domain (CDR3 extended with the reference TRBV5-4 and TRBJ2-3 proteins): ETGVTQSPTHLIKTRGQQVTLRCSSQSGHNTVSWYQQALGQGPQFIFQYYREEENGRGNFPPRFSGLQFPNYSSELNVNALELDDSALYLCASSLDGVITHTQYFGPGTRLTVL.